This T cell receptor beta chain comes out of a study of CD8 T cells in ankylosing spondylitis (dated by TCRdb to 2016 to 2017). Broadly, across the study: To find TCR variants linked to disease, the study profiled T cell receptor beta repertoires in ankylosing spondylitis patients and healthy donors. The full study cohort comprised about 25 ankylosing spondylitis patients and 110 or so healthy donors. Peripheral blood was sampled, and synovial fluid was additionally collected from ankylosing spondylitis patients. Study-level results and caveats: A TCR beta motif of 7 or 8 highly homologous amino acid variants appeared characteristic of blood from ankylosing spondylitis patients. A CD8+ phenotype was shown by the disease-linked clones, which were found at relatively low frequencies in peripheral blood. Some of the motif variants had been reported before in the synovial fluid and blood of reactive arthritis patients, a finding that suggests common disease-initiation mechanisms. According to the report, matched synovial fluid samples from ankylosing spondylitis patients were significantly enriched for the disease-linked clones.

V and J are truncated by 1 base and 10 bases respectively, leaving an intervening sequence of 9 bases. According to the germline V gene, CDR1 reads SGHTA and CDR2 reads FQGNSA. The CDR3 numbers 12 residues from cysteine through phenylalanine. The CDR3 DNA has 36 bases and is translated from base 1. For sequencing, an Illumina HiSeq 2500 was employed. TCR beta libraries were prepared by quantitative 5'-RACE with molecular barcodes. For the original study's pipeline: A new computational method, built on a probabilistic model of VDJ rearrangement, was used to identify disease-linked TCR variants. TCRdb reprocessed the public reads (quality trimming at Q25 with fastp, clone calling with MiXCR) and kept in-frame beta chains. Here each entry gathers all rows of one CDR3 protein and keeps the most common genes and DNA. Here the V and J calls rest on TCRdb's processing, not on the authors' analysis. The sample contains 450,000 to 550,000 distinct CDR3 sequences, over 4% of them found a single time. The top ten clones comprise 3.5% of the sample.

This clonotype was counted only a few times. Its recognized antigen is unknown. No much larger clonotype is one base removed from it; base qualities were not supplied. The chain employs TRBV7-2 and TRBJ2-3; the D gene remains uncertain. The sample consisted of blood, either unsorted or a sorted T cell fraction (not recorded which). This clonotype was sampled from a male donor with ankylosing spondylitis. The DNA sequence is TGTGCCAGCAGCTTAGAGGTCCGGGCGCAGTATTTT. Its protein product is CASSLEVRAQYF.